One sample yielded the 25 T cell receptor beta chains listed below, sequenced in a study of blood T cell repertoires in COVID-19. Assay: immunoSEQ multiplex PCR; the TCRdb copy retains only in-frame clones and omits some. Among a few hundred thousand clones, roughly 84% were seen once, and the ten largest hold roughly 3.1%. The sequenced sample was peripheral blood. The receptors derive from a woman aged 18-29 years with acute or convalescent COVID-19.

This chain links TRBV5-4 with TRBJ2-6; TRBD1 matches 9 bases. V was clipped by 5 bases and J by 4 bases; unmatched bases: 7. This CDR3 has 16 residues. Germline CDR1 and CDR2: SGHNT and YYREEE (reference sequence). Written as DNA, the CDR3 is TGTGCCAGCAGTCGGGGACAGGGCTCCGGGGCCAACGTCCTGACTTTC. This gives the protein CASSRGQGSGANVLTF.

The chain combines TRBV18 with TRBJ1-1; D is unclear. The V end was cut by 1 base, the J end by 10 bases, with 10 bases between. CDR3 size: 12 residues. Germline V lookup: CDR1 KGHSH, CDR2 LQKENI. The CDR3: CASSPQEERAFF. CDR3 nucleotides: TGTGCCAGCTCACCACAGGAGGAAAGAGCTTTCTTT.

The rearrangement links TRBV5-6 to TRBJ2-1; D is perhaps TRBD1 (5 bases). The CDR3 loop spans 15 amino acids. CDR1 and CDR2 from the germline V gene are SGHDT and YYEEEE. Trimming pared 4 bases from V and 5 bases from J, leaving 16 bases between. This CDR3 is CASSPTTTGNNEQFF. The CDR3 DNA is TGTGCCAGCAGCCCAACCACCACAGGAAACAATGAGCAGTTCTTC.

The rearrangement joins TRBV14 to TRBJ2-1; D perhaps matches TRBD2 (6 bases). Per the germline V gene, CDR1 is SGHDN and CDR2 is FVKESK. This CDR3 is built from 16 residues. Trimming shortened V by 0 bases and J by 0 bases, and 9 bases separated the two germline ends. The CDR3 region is CASSQEGGISYNEQFF. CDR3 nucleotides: TGTGCCAGCAGCCAAGAGGGCGGGATCTCCTACAATGAGCAGTTCTTC.

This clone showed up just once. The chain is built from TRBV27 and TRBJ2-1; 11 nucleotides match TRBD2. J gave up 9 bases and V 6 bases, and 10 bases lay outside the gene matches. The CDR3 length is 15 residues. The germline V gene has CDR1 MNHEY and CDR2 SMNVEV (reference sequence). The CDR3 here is CASRPIGLAGLEQFF. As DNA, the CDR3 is TGTGCCAGCAGACCCATCGGACTAGCGGGCCTTGAGCAGTTCTTC.

CDR3 sequence: CASRQGQGPIGELFF. The CDR3 DNA sequence: TGTGCCAGTAGACAGGGACAGGGGCCCATCGGGGAGCTGTTTTTT. The gene calls are TRBV19 and TRBJ2-2; 10 bases agree with TRBD1. CDR1 and CDR2 from the germline V gene are LNHDA and SQIVND (reference sequence). The CDR3 covers 15 residues. Unmatched junction bases numbered 8, after V lost 6 bases and J lost 7 bases.

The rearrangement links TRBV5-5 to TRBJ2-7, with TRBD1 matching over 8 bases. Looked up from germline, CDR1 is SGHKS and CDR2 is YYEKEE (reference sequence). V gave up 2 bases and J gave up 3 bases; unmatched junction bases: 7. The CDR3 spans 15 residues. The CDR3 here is CASSFSGTGDYEQYF. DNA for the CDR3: TGTGCCAGCAGCTTTTCGGGGACAGGAGACTACGAGCAGTACTTC. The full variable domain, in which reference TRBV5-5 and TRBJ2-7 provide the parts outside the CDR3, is DAGVTQSPTHLIKTRGQQVTLRCSPISGHKSVSWYQQVLGQGPQFIFQYYEKEERGRGNFPDRFSARQFPNYSSELNVNALLLGDSALYLCASSFSGTGDYEQYFGPGTRLTVT.

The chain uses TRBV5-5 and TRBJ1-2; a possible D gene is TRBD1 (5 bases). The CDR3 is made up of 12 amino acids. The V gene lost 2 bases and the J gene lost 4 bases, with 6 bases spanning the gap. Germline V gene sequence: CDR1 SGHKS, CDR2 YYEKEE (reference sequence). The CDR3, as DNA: TGTGCCAGCAGCTTTGACAGCTATGGCTACACCTTC. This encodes CASSFDSYGYTF.

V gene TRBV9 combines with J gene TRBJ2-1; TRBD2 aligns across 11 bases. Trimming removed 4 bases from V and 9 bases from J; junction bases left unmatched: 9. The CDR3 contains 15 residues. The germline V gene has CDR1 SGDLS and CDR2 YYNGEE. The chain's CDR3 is CASSPETSGIGEQFF. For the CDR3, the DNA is TGTGCCAGCAGCCCAGAGACTAGCGGGATCGGTGAGCAGTTCTTC.

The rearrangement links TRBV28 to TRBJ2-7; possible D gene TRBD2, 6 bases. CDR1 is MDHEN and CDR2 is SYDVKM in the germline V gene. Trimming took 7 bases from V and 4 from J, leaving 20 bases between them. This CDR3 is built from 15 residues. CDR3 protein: CASMAGRRGMYEQYF. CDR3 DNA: TGTGCCAGCATGGCAGGCCGCCGGGGGATGTACGAGCAGTACTTC.

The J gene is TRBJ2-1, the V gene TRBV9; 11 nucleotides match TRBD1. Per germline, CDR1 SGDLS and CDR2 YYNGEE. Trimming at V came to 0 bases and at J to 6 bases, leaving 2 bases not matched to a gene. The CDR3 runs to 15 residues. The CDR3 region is CASSVEGQGGNEQFF. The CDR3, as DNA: TGTGCCAGCAGCGTAGAGGGACAGGGGGGCAATGAGCAGTTCTTC.

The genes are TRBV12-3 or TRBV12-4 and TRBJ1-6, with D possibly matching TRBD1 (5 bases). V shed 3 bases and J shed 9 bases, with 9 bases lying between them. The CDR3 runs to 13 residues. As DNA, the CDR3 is TGTGCCAGCAGTTTCGGGGGGGGTTCACCCCTCCACTTT. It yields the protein CASSFGGGSPLHF.

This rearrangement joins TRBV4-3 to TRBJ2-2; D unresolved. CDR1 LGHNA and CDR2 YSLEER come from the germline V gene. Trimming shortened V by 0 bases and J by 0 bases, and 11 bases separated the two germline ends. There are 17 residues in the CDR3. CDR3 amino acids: CASSQDLADTNTGELFF. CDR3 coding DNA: TGCGCCAGCAGCCAAGATTTGGCAGATACGAACACCGGGGAGCTGTTTTTT.

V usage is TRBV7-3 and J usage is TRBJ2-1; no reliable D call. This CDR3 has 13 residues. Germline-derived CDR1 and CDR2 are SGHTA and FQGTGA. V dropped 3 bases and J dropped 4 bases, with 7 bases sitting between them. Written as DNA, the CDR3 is TGTGCCAGCAGCTTGAGTATTTACAATGAGCAGTTCTTC. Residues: CASSLSIYNEQFF.

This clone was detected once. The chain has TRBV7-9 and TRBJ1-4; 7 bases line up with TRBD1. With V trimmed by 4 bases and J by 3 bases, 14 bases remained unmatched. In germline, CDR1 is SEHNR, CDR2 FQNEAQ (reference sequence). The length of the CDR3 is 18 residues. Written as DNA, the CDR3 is TGTGCCAGCAGCTACTTAGGAGGAGGGGGCGCGGCTAATGAAAAACTGTTTTTT. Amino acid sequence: CASSYLGGGGAANEKLFF.

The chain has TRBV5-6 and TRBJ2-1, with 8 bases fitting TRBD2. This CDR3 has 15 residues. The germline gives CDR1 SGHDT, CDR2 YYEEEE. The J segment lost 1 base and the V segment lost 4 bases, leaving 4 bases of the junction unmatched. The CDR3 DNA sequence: TGTGCCAGCAGCGCACTAGCGGAGTCCTACAATGAGCAGTTCTTC. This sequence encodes CASSALAESYNEQFF.

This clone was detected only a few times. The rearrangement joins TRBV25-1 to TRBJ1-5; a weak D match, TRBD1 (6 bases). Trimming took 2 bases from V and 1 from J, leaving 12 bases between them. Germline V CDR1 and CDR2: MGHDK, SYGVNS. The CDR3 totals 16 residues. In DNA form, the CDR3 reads TGTGCCAGCAGTGAAAGACAGGAAGGAAGCAATCAGCCCCAGCATTTT. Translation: CASSERQEGSNQPQHF.

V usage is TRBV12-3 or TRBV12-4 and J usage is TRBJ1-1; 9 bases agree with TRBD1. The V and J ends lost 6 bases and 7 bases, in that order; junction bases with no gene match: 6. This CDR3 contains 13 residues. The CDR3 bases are TGTGCCAGCAGGTTGGGACAGGGAGGTGAAGCTTTCTTT. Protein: CASRLGQGGEAFF.

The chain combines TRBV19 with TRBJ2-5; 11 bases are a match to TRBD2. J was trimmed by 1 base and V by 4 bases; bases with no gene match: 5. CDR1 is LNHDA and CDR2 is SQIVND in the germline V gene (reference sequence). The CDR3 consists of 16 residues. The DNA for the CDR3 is TGTGCCAGTAGTACTCGACTAGCGGGGATCCAAGAGACCCAGTACTTC. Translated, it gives CASSTRLAGIQETQYF.

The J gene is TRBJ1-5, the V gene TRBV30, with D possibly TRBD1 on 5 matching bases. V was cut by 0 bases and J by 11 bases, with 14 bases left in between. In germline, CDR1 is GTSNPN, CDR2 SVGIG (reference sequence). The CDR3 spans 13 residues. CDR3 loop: CAWSVNGAGTQHF. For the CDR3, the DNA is TGTGCCTGGAGTGTAAATGGGGCGGGGACCCAGCATTTT.

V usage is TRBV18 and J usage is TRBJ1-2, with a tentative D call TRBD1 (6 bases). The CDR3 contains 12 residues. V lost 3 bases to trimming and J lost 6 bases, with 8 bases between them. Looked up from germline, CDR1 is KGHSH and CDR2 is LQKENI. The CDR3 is CASSPDSDGYTF. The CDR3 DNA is TGTGCCAGCTCACCGGACAGCGATGGCTACACCTTC.

The DNA for the CDR3 is TGTGCCAGCAGCCAAGGGCGCTCCCTGGAGCGCTATGGCTACACCTTC. Translated, it gives CASSQGRSLERYGYTF. This chain uses TRBV4-2 with TRBJ1-2; D call uncertain. The V end was cut by 1 base, the J end by 4 bases, with 16 bases between. Germline V gene data show CDR1 as LGHNA and CDR2 as YNFKEQ. The CDR3 is made up of 16 amino acids.

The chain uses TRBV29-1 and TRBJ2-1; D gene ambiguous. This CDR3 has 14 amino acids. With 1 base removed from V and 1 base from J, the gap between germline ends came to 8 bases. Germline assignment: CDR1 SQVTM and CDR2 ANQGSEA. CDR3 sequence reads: CSVEGPPSYNEQFF. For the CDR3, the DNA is TGCAGCGTTGAAGGGCCCCCTTCCTACAATGAGCAGTTCTTC.

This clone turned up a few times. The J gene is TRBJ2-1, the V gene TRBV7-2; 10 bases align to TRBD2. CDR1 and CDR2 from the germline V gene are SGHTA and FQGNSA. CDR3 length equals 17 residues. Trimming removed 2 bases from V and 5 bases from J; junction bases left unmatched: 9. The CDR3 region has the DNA TGTGCCAGCAGCTTACGACCATCTAGCGGGAGTGACAATGAGCAGTTCTTC. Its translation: CASSLRPSSGSDNEQFF.

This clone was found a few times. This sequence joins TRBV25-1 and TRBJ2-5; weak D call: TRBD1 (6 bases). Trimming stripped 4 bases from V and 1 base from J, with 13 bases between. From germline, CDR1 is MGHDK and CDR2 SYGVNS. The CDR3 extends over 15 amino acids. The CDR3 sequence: CASSGGHFSQETQYF. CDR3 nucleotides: TGTGCCAGCAGTGGGGGACACTTTAGCCAAGAGACCCAGTACTTC.